These 24 T cell receptor beta chains were sequenced from one sample in a study of blood T cell repertoires in COVID-19. Some clones are missing from TCRdb's copy, which holds only in-frame ones; the method was immunoSEQ multiplex PCR. Altogether approximately 100,000 clones are present, around 84% being singletons, with the ten largest covering around 15%. Sequencing used peripheral blood. The receptors here all came from a woman in her sixties with acute or convalescent COVID-19.

The chain uses TRBV18 and TRBJ1-5, with D maybe TRBD1 (6 bases). V shed 5 bases and J shed 4 bases, with 9 bases lying between them. Germline values: CDR1 KGHSH, CDR2 LQKENI. This CDR3 is 13 amino acids long. This CDR3 is CASSSDRNQPQHF. CDR3 in DNA: TGTGCCAGCTCATCGGACAGAAATCAGCCCCAGCATTTT.

The CDR3 bases are TGTGCCAGCTCACAGACTAGCGGGGGGGTTTACGAGCAGTACTTC. This gives the protein CASSQTSGGVYEQYF. The chain couples TRBV18 to TRBJ2-7, with 14 nucleotides matching TRBD2. This CDR3 has 15 residues. The germline gives CDR1 KGHSH, CDR2 LQKENI. Germline trimming cut 4 bases from V and 4 bases from J; bases unmatched to any gene: 3. The variable domain in full, completed from reference TRBV18 and TRBJ2-7, reads NAGVMQNPRHLVRRRGQEARLRCSPMKGHSHVYWYRQLPEEGLKFMVYLQKENIIDESGMPKERFSAEFPKEGPSILRIQQVVRGDSAAYFCASSQTSGGVYEQYFGPGTRLTVT.

V is TRBV7-9 and J is TRBJ1-5; no firm D call. This CDR3 contains 12 residues. V lost 6 bases and J 8 bases, leaving 11 bases between the germline ends. Germline CDR1 reads SEHNR; CDR2 reads FQNEAQ (reference sequence). CDR3 coding DNA: TGTGCCAGCAGTTCCGAGGCGAAGCCCCAGCATTTT. Encoded protein: CASSSEAKPQHF. Together with reference TRBV7-9 and TRBJ1-5, the CDR3 gives the full variable domain: DTGVSQNPRHKITKRGQNVTFRCDPISEHNRLYWYRQTLGQGPEFLTYFQNEAQLEKSRLLSDRFSAERPKGSFSTLEIQRTEQGDSAMYLCASSSEAKPQHFGDGTRLSIL.

The chain employs TRBV7-3 and TRBJ2-1; D uncertain. This CDR3 spans 13 amino acids. The germline CDR1 and CDR2 sequences are SGHTA and FQGTGA. With 2 bases removed from V and 6 bases from J, the gap between germline ends came to 8 bases. The CDR3 protein is CASSLVDANEQFF. The CDR3 DNA reads as TGTGCCAGCAGCTTAGTAGATGCCAATGAGCAGTTCTTC.

The chain combines TRBV28 with TRBJ1-2; TRBD1 agrees at 10 bases. This CDR3 comprises 19 residues. Germline V CDR1 and CDR2: MDHEN, SYDVKM. V gave up 4 bases and J gave up 5 bases; unmatched junction bases: 19. CDR3 sequence: CASSSPGGGQGISGYGYTF. The CDR3 DNA sequence: TGTGCCAGCAGTTCCCCCGGGGGGGGACAGGGGATATCGGGGTATGGCTACACCTTC.

This clone turned up a few times. The gene calls are TRBV28 and TRBJ2-4; a possible D gene is TRBD2 (7 bases). Per germline, CDR1 MDHEN and CDR2 SYDVKM. V dropped 5 bases and J dropped 6 bases, with 17 bases sitting between them. This CDR3 is built from 15 residues. CDR3 sequence (DNA): TGTGCCAGCAGTCCCCCCGAGGGGGGGCGAAACATTCAGTACTTC. This encodes CASSPPEGGRNIQYF. Using reference TRBV28 and TRBJ2-4 for the parts outside the CDR3, the full variable domain is DVKVTQSSRYLVKRTGEKVFLECVQDMDHENMFWYRQDPGLGLRLIYFSYDVKMKEKGDIPEGYSVSREKKERFSLILESASTNQTSMYLCASSPPEGGRNIQYFGAGTRLSVL.

The V call is TRBV6-5, the J call TRBJ1-2, with 10 bases lining up with TRBD1. Germline V gives CDR1 MNHEY, CDR2 SVGAGI. This CDR3 region has 15 residues. The V gene end was trimmed by 6 bases and the J gene end by 4 bases; junction bases not matched to a gene: 8. The CDR3 is CASSDPRTGGYGYTF. The CDR3 DNA is TGTGCCAGCAGCGACCCGCGGACAGGGGGCTATGGCTACACCTTC.

The chain uses TRBV14 and TRBJ2-3, with 8 bases matching TRBD2. Germline V gene data show CDR1 as SGHDN and CDR2 as FVKESK. CDR3 length: 16 amino acids. The junction had 6 bases not matched to a gene; V was cut back by 1 base and J by 3 bases. CDR3 loop: CASSQGRGAVTDTQYF. CDR3 bases: TGTGCCAGCAGCCAAGGGCGGGGGGCAGTAACAGATACGCAGTATTTT.

CDR3 sequence: CASSRDQVMNTEAFF. The CDR3 nucleotides are TGTGCCAGCAGCCGAGATCAGGTAATGAACACTGAAGCTTTCTTT. The rearrangement links TRBV5-4 to TRBJ1-1; D gene ambiguous. The V gene's germline CDR1 is SGHNT and CDR2 YYREEE (reference sequence). Between the trimmed V and J ends, which lost 4 bases and 0 bases, there was a span of 13 bases. The CDR3 is 15 amino acids. The complete variable domain, with remaining parts taken from reference TRBV5-4 and TRBJ1-1, reads ETGVTQSPTHLIKTRGQQVTLRCSSQSGHNTVSWYQQALGQGPQFIFQYYREEENGRGNFPPRFSGLQFPNYSSELNVNALELDDSALYLCASSRDQVMNTEAFFGQGTRLTVV.

The CDR3: CASSYSEGVYEKLFF. DNA for the CDR3: TGTGCCAGCAGTTACTCGGAGGGAGTTTATGAAAAACTGTTTTTT. The chain carries TRBV6-5 and TRBJ1-4, with D hard to call. Germline CDR1 reads MNHEY; CDR2 reads SVGAGI. This CDR3 region has 15 residues. V gave up 0 bases and J gave up 6 bases, with 11 bases separating them.

V gene TRBV30 combines with J gene TRBJ2-3; a possible D gene is TRBD2 (6 bases). The V gene lost 4 bases and the J gene lost 5 bases, with 13 bases spanning the gap. CDR1 GTSNPN and CDR2 SVGIG come from the germline V gene (reference sequence). The CDR3 runs to 13 residues. The CDR3 DNA sequence: TGTGCCTGGAATGGCGGGGCGGGAGATACGCAGTATTTT. Residues: CAWNGGAGDTQYF.

The rearrangement joins TRBV7-2 to TRBJ2-3, with 7 nucleotides matching TRBD1. Per the germline V gene, CDR1 is SGHTA and CDR2 is FQGNSA. This CDR3 is built from 17 residues. The V segment lost 2 bases and the J segment 1 base; nucleotides outside the gene matches: 9. The DNA of the CDR3 is TGTGCCAGCAGCTTACTTTACAGGGGAGTTCGCACAGATACGCAGTATTTT. This translates into CASSLLYRGVRTDTQYF. Drawing the rest from reference TRBV7-2 and TRBJ2-3, the complete variable domain is GAGVSQSPSNKVTEKGKDVELRCDPISGHTALYWYRQSLGQGLEFLIYFQGNSAPDKSGLPSDRFSAERTGGSVSTLTIQRTQQEDSAVYLCASSLLYRGVRTDTQYFGPGTRLTVL.

V and J are TRBV5-1 and TRBJ1-4; D is possibly TRBD1 (5 bases). This CDR3 contains 14 residues. Germline loops: CDR1 SGHRS, CDR2 YFSETQ. V lost 4 bases and J 3 bases, leaving 10 bases between the germline ends. The CDR3, as DNA: TGCGCCAGCAGCCCACAGGTCTCTAATGAAAAACTGTTTTTT. Protein sequence: CASSPQVSNEKLFF.

The V gene is TRBV6-5, the J gene TRBJ1-1; D gene uncertain. The CDR3 contains 14 residues. Between the trimmed V and J ends, which lost 5 bases and 2 bases, there was a span of 12 bases. Germline lookup yields CDR1 MNHEY and CDR2 SVGAGI. For the CDR3, the DNA is TGTGCCAGCAGTAGGCGGGAGGCTAACACTGAAGCTTTCTTT. Its translation: CASSRREANTEAFF.

V gene TRBV3-1 (or the pseudogene TRBV3-2) combines with J gene TRBJ2-5; D gene ambiguous. V was shortened by 2 bases and J by 1 base, with 8 bases between the two germline ends. This CDR3 has 14 amino acids. The germline CDR1 and CDR2 sequences are LGHDT and YNNKEL (reference sequence). DNA for the CDR3: TGTGCCAGCAGCCAATCGCCCGGCCAAGAGACCCAGTACTTC. It encodes CASSQSPGQETQYF.

V is TRBV2 and J is TRBJ2-5; maybe TRBD1 (5 bases). Trimming stripped 8 bases from V and 5 bases from J, with 12 bases between. Germline lookup yields CDR1 SNHLY and CDR2 FYNNEI. The CDR3 is 12 residues long. The CDR3 here is CASGAAVETQYF. CDR3 DNA sequence: TGTGCCAGCGGGGCGGCGGTGGAGACCCAGTACTTC.

The J gene is TRBJ1-2, the V gene TRBV6-6; a possible D gene is TRBD1 (6 bases). Trimming pared 4 bases from V and 7 bases from J, leaving 22 bases between. This CDR3 is 16 amino acids long. Germline V lookup: CDR1 MNHNY, CDR2 SVGAGI (reference sequence). The CDR3 DNA reads TGTGCCAGCAGTTCCTATCCCCGGAGGACAGAGACTGGCTACACCTTC. This codes for CASSSYPRRTETGYTF.

A few counts support this clone. This sequence joins TRBV2 and TRBJ1-4; D gene uncertain. The V gene's germline CDR1 is SNHLY and CDR2 FYNNEI. The CDR3 consists of 15 residues. V was shortened by 2 bases and J by 7 bases, with 14 bases between the two germline ends. The CDR3 here is CASSELNLQAEKLFF. The CDR3 nucleotides read TGTGCCAGCAGTGAATTGAATCTTCAGGCTGAAAAACTGTTTTTT.

This clone was seen a single time. V is TRBV5-1 and J is TRBJ2-7, with D tentatively TRBD2 (7 bases). The CDR3 sequence is 17 residues long. Germline V gene sequence: CDR1 SGHRS, CDR2 YFSETQ. Trimming took off 4 bases at V and 6 bases at J, with 26 bases between the two ends. CDR3 region: CASSNSRGRETTREQYF. In DNA form, the CDR3 reads TGCGCCAGCAGCAACTCCCGGGGGCGGGAGACTACTCGCGAGCAGTACTTC.

The V and J genes are TRBV30 and TRBJ1-3, with a tentative D call TRBD1 (6 bases). The germline V gene has CDR1 GTSNPN and CDR2 SVGIG (reference sequence). The CDR3 is 14 residues long. The V end was cut by 3 bases, the J end by 2 bases, with 11 bases between. This chain's CDR3 is CAWSWGGTGNTIYF. CDR3 DNA: TGTGCCTGGAGCTGGGGGGGCACTGGAAACACCATATATTTT.

The chain recombines TRBV25-1 with TRBJ1-2; TRBD1 aligns across 8 bases. The CDR3 extends over 15 amino acids. Germline-derived CDR1 and CDR2 are MGHDK and SYGVNS. After removal of 5 bases from V and 8 bases from J, the junction contained 13 bases not matched to a gene. The CDR3 loop is CASSPAFRGLRGYTF. The CDR3 DNA is TGTGCCAGCAGTCCGGCGTTCAGGGGGCTCAGGGGCTACACCTTC.

The chain uses TRBV4-1 and TRBJ1-1, with D hard to call. Deletions cut 1 base from V and 1 base from J, with 10 bases between. The V gene's germline CDR1 is MGHRA and CDR2 YSYEKL. The CDR3 runs to 15 residues. The CDR3 here is CASSQGIEGNTEAFF. The CDR3 DNA reads as TGCGCCAGCAGCCAAGGAATTGAGGGGAACACTGAAGCTTTCTTT.

This clone came up once. The rearrangement joins TRBV11-3 to TRBJ2-1, with a possible D match to TRBD2 (6 bases). The CDR3 length is 16 residues. CDR1 and CDR2 from the germline V gene are SGHNT and YENEEA. The germline V and J ends were trimmed by 7 bases and 1 base, with 17 bases remaining between them. The CDR3 DNA follows: TGTGCCAGCACGCTTCGCTCGGGGGAATCCTACAATGAGCAGTTCTTC. This sequence encodes CASTLRSGESYNEQFF.

The V call is TRBV30, the J call TRBJ1-1; D is uncertain. This CDR3 comprises 12 residues. In germline, CDR1 is GTSNPN, CDR2 SVGIG (reference sequence). Deletions cut 2 bases from V and 5 bases from J, with 9 bases between. The CDR3 region has the DNA TGTGCCTGGAGTAAACGGGGTACTGAAGCTTTCTTT. Encoded protein: CAWSKRGTEAFF.